This T cell receptor (beta chain) was sequenced during a study of neurological immune-mediated disorders. Broader study findings: With the multiple sclerosis repertoire cluster, none of the clinical or MRI features showed an association.

TCRdb independently ran MiXCR on the 5' RACE reads; one entry per CDR3 protein. The sample contains tens of thousands of distinct CDR3 sequences, around 3.8% of which appear only once. The CDR3 contains 13 residues. V shed 0 bases and J shed 1 base, with 4 bases lying between them. From germline, CDR1 is SGHDT and CDR2 YYEEEE. Many counts were recorded for this clonotype. The antigen remains undetermined. The chain has TRBV5-6 and TRBJ1-1; D not certain. The sequenced material came from CD4+ T cells from blood. The source is a woman aged 35 to 49 with multiple sclerosis. The CDR3 is CASSLAWNTEAFF. CDR3 nucleotides: TGTGCCAGCAGCTTGGCCTGGAACACTGAAGCTTTCTTT.